The rows below give T cell receptor beta chains drawn from one sample of a study of T cells in Graves' hyperthyroidism and ophthalmopathy. MiXCR was run by TCRdb on the multiplex PCR reads, yielding one entry per CDR3 protein. The table lists over 700,000 distinct CDR3 sequences, around 38% of them singletons, with over 8% in the top ten. Sequences were obtained from blood. These receptors were obtained from a man in his late teens or twenties with Graves' hyperthyroidism. The CDR3 runs from the conserved cysteine through the conserved F or W. The D gene is left open where the match is weak. The size field is filled for only some rows; it gives once, few, many or a size class.

size	V	D	J	CDR3	DNA
NA	TRBV20-1	TRBD2	TRBJ2-7	CSASTGLGYEQYF	TGCAGTGCTAGCACGGGACTAGGGTACGAGCAGTACTTC
NA	TRBV7-9	NA	TRBJ1-3	CASSLRDTGSMDSGNTIYF	TGTGCCAGCAGCTTACGGGACACGGGGTCCATGGACTCTGGAAACACCATATATTTT
many	TRBV11-3	TRBD1	TRBJ1-1	CASSWTTGEAFF	TGTGCCAGCAGCTGGACGACAGGGGAAGCTTTCTTT
NA	TRBV7-9	NA	TRBJ2-7	CASSLDWSPGDIYEQYF	TGTGCCAGCAGCTTAGACTGGAGTCCCGGGGACATATACGAGCAGTACTTC
NA	TRBV5-1	NA	TRBJ1-6	CASSCGQQGSPLHF	TGCGCCAGCAGCTGCGGACAGCAAGGCTCACCCCTCCACTTT
NA	TRBV6-1	TRBD1	TRBJ2-6	CASSHRDSLPSGANVLTF	TGTGCCAGCAGTCACCGGGACAGTCTTCCCTCTGGGGCCAACGTCCTGACTTTC
NA	TRBV11-2	NA	TRBJ2-7	CASSLENRLAYEQYF	TGTGCCAGCAGCTTAGAAAACAGGCTAGCCTACGAGCAGTACTTC
NA	TRBV7-9	NA	TRBJ2-7	CASSPAIWGEQYF	TGTGCCAGCAGCCCAGCGATATGGGGGGAGCAGTACTTC
NA	TRBV10-3	NA	TRBJ1-5	CASSLFRGVQPQHF	TGTGCCAGCAGTCTTTTCAGGGGCGTTCAGCCCCAGCATTTT
many	TRBV15	NA	TRBJ1-2	CATNIYGYTF	TGTGCCACCAACATCTATGGCTACACCTTC
NA	TRBV29-1	TRBD1	TRBJ1-1	CSVGAGGNTEAFF	TGCAGCGTGGGCGCAGGGGGGAACACTGAAGCTTTCTTT
many	TRBV9	TRBD2	TRBJ2-5	CASSVASGRKETQYF	TGTGCCAGCAGCGTAGCCAGCGGGAGGAAAGAGACCCAGTACTTC
once	TRBV11-2	NA	TRBJ1-5	CASSPGVDNRQPQHF	TGTGCCAGCAGCCCCGGTGTGGACAACCGACAGCCCCAGCATTTT
NA	TRBV7-2	NA	TRBJ1-1	CASGTGGGPAFF	TGTGCCAGCGGGACTGGGGGGGGGCCGGCTTTCTTT
NA	TRBV5-1	NA	TRBJ1-2	CASSLGHNYGYTF	TGCGCCAGCAGCTTAGGACATAACTATGGCTACACCTTC
many	TRBV29-1	NA	TRBJ1-1	CSVEESGRDEAFF	TGCAGCGTTGAAGAGTCCGGGAGAGACGAAGCTTTCTTT
NA	TRBV29-1	NA	TRBJ2-3	CSVAGTSTDTQYF	TGCAGCGTTGCGGGCACTAGCACAGATACGCAGTATTTT
few	TRBV20-1	NA	TRBJ2-2	CSASIANTGELFF	TGCAGTGCTAGCATCGCGAACACCGGGGAGCTGTTTTTT
few	TRBV7-2	TRBD1	TRBJ2-5	CASSQDGTAQETQYF	TGTGCCAGCAGCCAAGATGGGACAGCCCAAGAGACCCAGTACTTC
many	TRBV7-2	NA	TRBJ1-5	CASSLEAQPNQPQHF	TGTGCCAGCAGCTTAGAGGCGCAGCCCAATCAGCCCCAGCATTTT
many	TRBV11-2	NA	TRBJ2-2	CASSVYPGELFF	TGTGCCAGCAGCGTCTACCCCGGGGAGCTGTTTTTT
many	TRBV25-1	NA	TRBJ2-5	CASSEQTAQETQYF	TGTGCCAGCAGTGAACAGACAGCTCAAGAGACCCAGTACTTC
NA	TRBV29-1	TRBD1	TRBJ1-1	CSVMAGGLNTEAFF	TGCAGCGTTATGGCAGGGGGTTTGAACACTGAAGCTTTCTTT
few	TRBV10-3	NA	TRBJ1-5	CASAVNSNQPQHF	TGTGCCAGCGCGGTAAATAGCAATCAGCCCCAGCATTTT
few	TRBV10-3	NA	TRBJ1-1	CASSLSLPTEAFF	TGTGCCAGCAGTTTATCGCTTCCGACTGAAGCTTTCTTT
NA	TRBV20-1	TRBD2	TRBJ2-5	CSARGLGRGDPETQYF	TGCAGTGCTAGAGGGCTCGGGCGGGGGGACCCAGAGACCCAGTACTTC
NA	TRBV11-2	NA	TRBJ1-2	CASSPDREVVDGYTF	TGTGCCAGCAGCCCCGATCGGGAAGTGGTGGATGGCTACACCTTC
few	TRBV5-1	NA	TRBJ2-7	CASSQEAQFSRYEQYF	TGCGCCAGCAGCCAAGAAGCGCAGTTTTCCAGGTACGAGCAGTACTTC
NA	TRBV10-3	TRBD1	TRBJ2-2	CAISPLQGARELFF	TGTGCCATCAGTCCTCTACAGGGGGCTCGGGAGCTGTTTTTT
NA	TRBV7-2	TRBD1	TRBJ1-6	CASSSGGRNDSPLHF	TGTGCCAGCAGCTCAGGGGGGAGGAATGATTCACCCCTCCACTTT
few	TRBV6-5	NA	TRBJ1-1	CASSYAQGRGEAFF	TGTGCCAGCAGTTACGCACAGGGAAGGGGGGAAGCTTTCTTT
once	TRBV20-1	NA	TRBJ2-7	CSAWSYEQYF	TGCAGTGCGTGGAGCTACGAGCAGTACTTC
few	TRBV28	NA	TRBJ1-1	CASTNDSVNTEAFF	TGTGCCAGCACCAACGACAGCGTGAACACTGAAGCTTTCTTT
few	TRBV9	NA	TRBJ1-2	CASSGDSRAVGYTF	TGTGCCAGCAGCGGAGACTCACGCGCGGTTGGCTACACCTTC
NA	TRBV3-1	NA	TRBJ1-1	CASSQGPGTTFF	TGTGCCAGCAGCCAAGGCCCCGGGACGACTTTCTTT
NA	TRBV7-2	NA	TRBJ1-5	CASSPGRKNQPQHF	TGTGCCAGCAGCCCGGGACGGAAAAATCAGCCCCAGCATTTT
NA	TRBV6-6	TRBD1	TRBJ2-7	CASSYSNRGINEQYF	TGTGCCAGCAGTTACTCGAACAGGGGAATCAACGAGCAGTACTTC
many	TRBV25-1	TRBD2	TRBJ2-7	CASSPGLAGAEQYF	TGTGCCAGCTCCCCGGGACTAGCGGGAGCCGAGCAGTACTTC
many	TRBV20-1	NA	TRBJ2-7	CSARGLVDYEQYF	TGCAGTGCTAGGGGGCTAGTCGATTACGAGCAGTACTTC
NA	TRBV7-8	NA	TRBJ2-7	CASSSRDVGEQYF	TGTGCCAGCAGCTCCCGGGACGTTGGAGAGCAGTACTTC